This record covers a single T cell receptor (beta chain). Its specificity is not known. Researchers drew blood RNA from unsorted whole blood and extracted germline DNA as well. This record comes from a study of tumor-infiltrating lymphocytes in primary liver carcinoma. General study results and limits: Tumor specimens were characterized by a significantly higher top-250-clone fraction than blood (p = 0.039).

CDR3 length equals 16 residues. CDR1 MGHRA and CDR2 YSYEKL come from the germline V gene. V dropped 0 bases and J dropped 7 bases, with 15 bases sitting between them. Priming with a constant-region primer yielded TCR beta cDNA from 400 to 500 ng total RNA. Slightly modified ARM-PCR served as the procedure for the TCR beta libraries. These libraries came from three rounds of nested multiplex PCR. The opening two PCR rounds, around 9 cycles each, paired TRBV1-TRBV30 forward primers with a C-beta reverse primer. Using its own MiXCR run on the multiplex PCR reads, TCRdb lists one record per CDR3 protein. The sample lists about 310,000 distinct CDR3 sequences; more than 55% were seen once.

The receptor comes from a woman aged 30 to 39 with primary liver carcinoma and hepatitis B virus infection. Sequenced sample: peripheral blood. The chain is built from TRBV4-1 and TRBJ2-2; D is uncertain. This CDR3 is CASSQEDSSHIGELFF. The CDR3 bases are TGCGCCAGCAGCCAAGAAGACTCCTCCCACATCGGGGAGCTGTTTTTT.